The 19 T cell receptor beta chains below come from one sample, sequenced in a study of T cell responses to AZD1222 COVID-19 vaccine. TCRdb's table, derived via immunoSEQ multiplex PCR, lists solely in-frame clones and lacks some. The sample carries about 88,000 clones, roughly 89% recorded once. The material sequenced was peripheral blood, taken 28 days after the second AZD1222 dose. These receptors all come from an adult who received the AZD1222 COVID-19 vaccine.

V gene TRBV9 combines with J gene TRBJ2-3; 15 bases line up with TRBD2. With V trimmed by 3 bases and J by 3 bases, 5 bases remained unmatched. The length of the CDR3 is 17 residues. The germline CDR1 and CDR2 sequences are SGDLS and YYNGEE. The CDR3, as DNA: TGTGCCAGCAGCGGAGGACTAGCGGGGGGGCTTACAGATACGCAGTATTTT. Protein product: CASSGGLAGGLTDTQYF. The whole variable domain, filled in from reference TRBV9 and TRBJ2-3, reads DSGVTQTPKHLITATGQRVTLRCSPRSGDLSVYWYQQSLDQGLQFLIQYYNGEERAKGNILERFSAQQFPDLHSELNLSSLELGDSALYFCASSGGLAGGLTDTQYFGPGTRLTVL.

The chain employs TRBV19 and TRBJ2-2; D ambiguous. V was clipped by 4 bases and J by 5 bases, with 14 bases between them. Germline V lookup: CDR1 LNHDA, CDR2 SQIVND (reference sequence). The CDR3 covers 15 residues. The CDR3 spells CASSRFRMRTGELFF. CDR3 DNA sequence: TGTGCCAGTAGTAGGTTCCGAATGAGAACCGGGGAGCTGTTTTTT.

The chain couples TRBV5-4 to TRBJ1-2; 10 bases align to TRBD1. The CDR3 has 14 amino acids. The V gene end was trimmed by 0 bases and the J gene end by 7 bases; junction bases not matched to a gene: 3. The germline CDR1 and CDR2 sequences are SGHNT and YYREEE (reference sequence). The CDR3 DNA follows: TGTGCCAGCAGCTTGGTGGACAGGGGGTCTGGCTACACCTTC. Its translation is CASSLVDRGSGYTF.

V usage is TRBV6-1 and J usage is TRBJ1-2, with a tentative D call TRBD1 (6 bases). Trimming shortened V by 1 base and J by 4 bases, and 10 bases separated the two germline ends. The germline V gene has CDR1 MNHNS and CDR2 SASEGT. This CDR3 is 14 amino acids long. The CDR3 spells CASSEDQGTYGYTF. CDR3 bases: TGTGCCAGCAGTGAAGACCAGGGGACCTATGGCTACACCTTC.

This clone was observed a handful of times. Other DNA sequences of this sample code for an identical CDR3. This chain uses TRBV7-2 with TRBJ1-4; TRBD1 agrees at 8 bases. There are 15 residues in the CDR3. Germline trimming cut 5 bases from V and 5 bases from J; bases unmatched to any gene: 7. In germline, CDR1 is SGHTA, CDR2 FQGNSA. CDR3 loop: CASSRRTGINEKLFF. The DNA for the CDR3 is TGTGCCAGCAGCAGACGGACAGGGATAAATGAAAAACTGTTTTTT.

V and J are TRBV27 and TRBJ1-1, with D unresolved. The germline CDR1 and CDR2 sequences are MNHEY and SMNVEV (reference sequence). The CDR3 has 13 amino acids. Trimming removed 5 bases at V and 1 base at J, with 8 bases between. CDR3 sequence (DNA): TGTGCCAGCAGTCTGCGCGAGAACACTGAAGCTTTCTTT. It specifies CASSLRENTEAFF.

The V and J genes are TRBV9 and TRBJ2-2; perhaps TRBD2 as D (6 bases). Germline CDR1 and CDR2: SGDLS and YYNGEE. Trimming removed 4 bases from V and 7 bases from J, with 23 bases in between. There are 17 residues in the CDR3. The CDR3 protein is CASSLRHGSRFDGELFF. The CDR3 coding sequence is TGTGCCAGCAGCCTTCGACACGGGAGTAGGTTTGACGGGGAGCTGTTTTTT.

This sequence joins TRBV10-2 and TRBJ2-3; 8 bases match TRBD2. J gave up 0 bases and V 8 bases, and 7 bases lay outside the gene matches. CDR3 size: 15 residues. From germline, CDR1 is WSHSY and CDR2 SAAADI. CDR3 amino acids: CASAPGGWSTDTQYF. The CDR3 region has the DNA TGCGCCAGCGCCCCGGGAGGGTGGAGCACAGATACGCAGTATTTT.

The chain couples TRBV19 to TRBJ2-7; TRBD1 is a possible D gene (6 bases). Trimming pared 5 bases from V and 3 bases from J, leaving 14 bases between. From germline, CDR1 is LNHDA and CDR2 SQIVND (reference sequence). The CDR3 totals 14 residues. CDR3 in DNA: TGTGCCAGTAGTCCCCTAACAGGGAACTACGAGCAGTACTTC. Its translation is CASSPLTGNYEQYF.

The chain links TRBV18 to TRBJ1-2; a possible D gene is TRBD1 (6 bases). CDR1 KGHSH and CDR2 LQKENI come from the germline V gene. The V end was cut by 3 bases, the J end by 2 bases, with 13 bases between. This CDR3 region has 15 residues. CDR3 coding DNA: TGTGCCAGCTCACCGGGGGGCATTTCAAACTATGGCTACACCTTC. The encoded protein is CASSPGGISNYGYTF. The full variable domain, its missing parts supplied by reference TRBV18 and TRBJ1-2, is NAGVMQNPRHLVRRRGQEARLRCSPMKGHSHVYWYRQLPEEGLKFMVYLQKENIIDESGMPKERFSAEFPKEGPSILRIQQVVRGDSAAYFCASSPGGISNYGYTFGSGTRLTVV.

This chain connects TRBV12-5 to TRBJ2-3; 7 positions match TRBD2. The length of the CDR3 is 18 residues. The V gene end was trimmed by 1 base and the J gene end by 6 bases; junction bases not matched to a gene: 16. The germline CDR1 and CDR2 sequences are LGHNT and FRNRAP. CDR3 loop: CASGLGGPGDIGRDTQYF. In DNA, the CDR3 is TGTGCTAGTGGTTTGGGTGGGCCCGGCGACATCGGGAGGGATACGCAGTATTTT.

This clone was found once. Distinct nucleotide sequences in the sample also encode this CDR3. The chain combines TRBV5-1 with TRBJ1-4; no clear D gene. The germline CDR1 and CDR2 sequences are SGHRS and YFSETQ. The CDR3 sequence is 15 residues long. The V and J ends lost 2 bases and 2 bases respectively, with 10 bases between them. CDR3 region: CASSLGSVTNEKLFF. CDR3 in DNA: TGCGCCAGCAGCTTAGGTTCGGTGACTAATGAAAAACTGTTTTTT.

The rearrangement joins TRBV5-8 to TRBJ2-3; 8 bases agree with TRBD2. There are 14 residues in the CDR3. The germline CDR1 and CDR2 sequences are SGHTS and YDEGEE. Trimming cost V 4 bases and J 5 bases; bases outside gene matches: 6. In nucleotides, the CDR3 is TGTGCCAGCAGCATCGGGGGGGCCGAAGATACGCAGTATTTT. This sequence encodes CASSIGGAEDTQYF.

The CDR3: CASSTTGTAYEQYF. CDR3 in DNA: TGTGCCAGCAGCACTACCGGGACAGCCTACGAGCAGTACTTC. The V and J genes are TRBV7-9 and TRBJ2-7; 7 bases agree with TRBD1. The V and J ends lost 5 bases and 2 bases, in that order; junction bases with no gene match: 6. CDR1 and CDR2 from the germline V gene are SEHNR and FQNEAQ (reference sequence). This CDR3 has 14 amino acids.

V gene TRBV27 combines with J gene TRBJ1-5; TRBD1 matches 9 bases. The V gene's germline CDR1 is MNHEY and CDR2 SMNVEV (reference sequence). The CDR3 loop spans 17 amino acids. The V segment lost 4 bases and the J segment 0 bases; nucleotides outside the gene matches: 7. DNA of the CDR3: TGTGCCAGCAGTTCCACCCGACAGGGGGGTAGCAATCAGCCCCAGCATTTT. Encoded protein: CASSSTRQGGSNQPQHF.

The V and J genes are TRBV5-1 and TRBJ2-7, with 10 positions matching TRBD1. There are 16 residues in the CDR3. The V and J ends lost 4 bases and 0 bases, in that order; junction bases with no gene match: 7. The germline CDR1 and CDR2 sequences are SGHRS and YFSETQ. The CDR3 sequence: CASSAPGQGSSYEQYF. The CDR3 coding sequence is TGCGCCAGCAGCGCGCCGGGACAGGGGTCCTCCTACGAGCAGTACTTC.

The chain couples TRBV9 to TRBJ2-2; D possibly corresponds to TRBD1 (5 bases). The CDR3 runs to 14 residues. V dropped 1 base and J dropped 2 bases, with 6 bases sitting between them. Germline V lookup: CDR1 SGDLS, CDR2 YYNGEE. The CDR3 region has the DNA TGTGCCAGCAGCGTACAGGGAAACACCGGGGAGCTGTTTTTT. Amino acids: CASSVQGNTGELFF. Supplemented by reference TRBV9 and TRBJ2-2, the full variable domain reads DSGVTQTPKHLITATGQRVTLRCSPRSGDLSVYWYQQSLDQGLQFLIQYYNGEERAKGNILERFSAQQFPDLHSELNLSSLELGDSALYFCASSVQGNTGELFFGEGSRLTVL.

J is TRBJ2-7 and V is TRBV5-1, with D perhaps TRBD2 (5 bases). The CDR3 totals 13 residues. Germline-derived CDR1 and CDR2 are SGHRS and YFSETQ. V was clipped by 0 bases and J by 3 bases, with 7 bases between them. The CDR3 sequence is CASSLVGSYEQYF. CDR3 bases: TGCGCCAGCAGCTTGGTAGGGAGCTACGAGCAGTACTTC.

Here the CDR3 DNA reads TGTGCCAGCAGTTCGGGACGTAGCTCGCGGTCTAGCACAGATACGCAGTATTTT. This encodes CASSSGRSSRSSTDTQYF. The chain carries TRBV6-7 and TRBJ2-3; D may be TRBD1 or TRBD2 (5 bases each). TRBV6-7 is an ORF, with its function uncertain. CDR3 size: 18 residues. Trimming stripped 4 bases from V and 0 bases from J, with 20 bases between.